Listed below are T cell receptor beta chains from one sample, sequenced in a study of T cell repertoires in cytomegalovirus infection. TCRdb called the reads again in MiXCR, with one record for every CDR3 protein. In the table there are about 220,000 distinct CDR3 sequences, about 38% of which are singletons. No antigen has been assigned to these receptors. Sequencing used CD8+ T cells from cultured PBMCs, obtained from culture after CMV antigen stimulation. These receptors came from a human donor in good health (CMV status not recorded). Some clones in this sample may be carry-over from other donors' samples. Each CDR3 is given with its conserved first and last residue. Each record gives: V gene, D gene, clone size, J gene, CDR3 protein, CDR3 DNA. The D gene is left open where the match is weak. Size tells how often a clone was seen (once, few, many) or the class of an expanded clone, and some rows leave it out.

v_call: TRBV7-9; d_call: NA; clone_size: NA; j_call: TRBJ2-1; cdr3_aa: CASSLLALNNEQFF; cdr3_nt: TGTGCCAGCAGCTTACTAGCCCTAAACAATGAGCAGTTCTTC
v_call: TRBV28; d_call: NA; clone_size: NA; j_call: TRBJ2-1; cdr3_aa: CASSSGLSRYNEQFF; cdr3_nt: TGTGCCAGCAGTTCGGGACTCTCTCGGTACAATGAGCAGTTCTTC
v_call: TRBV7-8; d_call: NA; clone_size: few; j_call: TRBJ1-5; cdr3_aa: CASSPGTDHQPQHF; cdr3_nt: TGTGCCAGCAGCCCCGGGACGGACCATCAGCCCCAGCATTTT
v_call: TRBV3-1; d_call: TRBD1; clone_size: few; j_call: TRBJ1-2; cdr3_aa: CASSRQGSYGYTF; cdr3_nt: TGTGCCAGCAGCCGACAGGGGAGCTATGGCTACACCTTC
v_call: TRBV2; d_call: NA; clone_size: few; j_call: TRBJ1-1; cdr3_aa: CASFWRTEAFF; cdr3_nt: TGTGCTAGTTTCTGGAGGACTGAAGCTTTCTTT
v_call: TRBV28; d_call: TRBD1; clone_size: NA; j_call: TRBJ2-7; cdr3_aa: CATRFPRQGFVYEQYF; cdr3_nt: TGTGCCACCCGTTTTCCCCGACAGGGTTTTGTGTACGAGCAGTACTTC
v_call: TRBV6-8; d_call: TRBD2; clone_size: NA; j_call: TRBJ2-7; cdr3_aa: CASKSGTSRYEQYF; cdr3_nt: TGTGCCAGCAAGTCGGGGACTAGTCGGTACGAGCAGTACTTC
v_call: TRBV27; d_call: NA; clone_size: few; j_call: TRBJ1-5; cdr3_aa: CASSLLAGLQPQHF; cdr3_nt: TGTGCCAGCAGTTTACTGGCAGGGTTGCAGCCCCAGCATTTT
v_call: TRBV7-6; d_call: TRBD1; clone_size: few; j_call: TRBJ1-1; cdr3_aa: CASSHRTGEAFF; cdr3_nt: TGTGCCAGCAGCCACCGGACAGGTGAAGCTTTCTTT
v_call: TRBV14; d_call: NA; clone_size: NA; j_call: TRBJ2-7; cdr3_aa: CASSYSTPYEQYF; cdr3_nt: TGTGCCAGCAGCTACTCGACACCATACGAGCAGTACTTC
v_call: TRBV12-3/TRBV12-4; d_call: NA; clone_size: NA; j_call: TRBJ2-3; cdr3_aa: CASGLQNKRTDTQYF; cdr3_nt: TGTGCCAGCGGACTACAGAACAAGCGGACAGATACGCAGTATTTT
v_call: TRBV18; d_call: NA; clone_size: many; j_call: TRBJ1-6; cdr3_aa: CASSLSGVNSPLHF; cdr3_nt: TGTGCCAGCTCCCTCTCGGGTGTGAATTCACCCCTCCACTTT